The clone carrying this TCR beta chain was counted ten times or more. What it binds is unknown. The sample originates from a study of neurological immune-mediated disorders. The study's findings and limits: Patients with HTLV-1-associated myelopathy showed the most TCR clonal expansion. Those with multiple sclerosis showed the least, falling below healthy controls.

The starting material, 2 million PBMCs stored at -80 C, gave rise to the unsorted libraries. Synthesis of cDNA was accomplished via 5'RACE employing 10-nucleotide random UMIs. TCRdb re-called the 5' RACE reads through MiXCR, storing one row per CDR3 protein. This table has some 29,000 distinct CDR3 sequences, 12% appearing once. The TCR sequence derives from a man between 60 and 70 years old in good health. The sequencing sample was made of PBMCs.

The CDR3 region is CASSQRTDTQYF. CDR3 bases: TGTGCCAGCAGCCAGAGGACAGATACGCAGTATTTT. The rearrangement links TRBV7-9 to TRBJ2-3, with D hard to call. CDR1 and CDR2 from the germline V gene are SEHNR and FQNEAQ (reference sequence). V dropped 5 bases and J dropped 3 bases, with 6 bases sitting between them. This CDR3 comprises 12 residues.